Below, 19 T cell receptor beta chains from the same sample are listed, as sequenced in a study of blood T cells in healthy people across ages. Through a sample-barcoded 5' primer and a J-beta primer mix, a second PCR was run for 7 to 11 cycles. In TCRdb, the 5' RACE reads were re-called with MiXCR into one record per CDR3 protein. The table shows 590,000 or so distinct CDR3 sequences, with approximately 30% occurring only once. The sample consisted of blood. These receptors originate from a woman of 80 years or more in good health.

By share, this clonotype ranks as medium-sized. The chain's CDR3 is CASSPRDRGEQYF. The CDR3 DNA follows: TGTGCCAGCTCACCACGTGACAGGGGCGAGCAGTACTTC. V is TRBV18 and J is TRBJ2-7, with 8 bases lining up with TRBD1. Germline V gene sequence: CDR1 KGHSH, CDR2 LQKENI. CDR3 size: 13 residues. The V and J ends lost 1 base and 6 bases, in that order; junction bases with no gene match: 2.

V is TRBV20-1 and J is TRBJ2-7, with D possibly called TRBD1 or TRBD2 (5 bases each). Trimming removed 3 bases from V and 3 bases from J, with 21 bases in between. CDR1 is DFQATT, CDR2 SNEGSKA, per germline (reference sequence). This CDR3 is built from 16 residues. The CDR3 nucleotides are TGCAGTGCTAGTCCGACTGACACCGGGACCCTCTACGAGCAGTACTTC. It encodes CSASPTDTGTLYEQYF.

This clonotype was seen ten or more times. CDR3 in DNA: TGCAGTGCTAACCGGGACAGGGGGCAGGGGGGGTACGAGCAGTACTTC. Translated, it gives CSANRDRGQGGYEQYF. This chain links TRBV20-1 with TRBJ2-7; TRBD1 matches at 12 bases. The CDR3 length is 16 residues. Trimming removed 4 bases from V and 4 bases from J; junction bases left unmatched: 11. CDR1 is DFQATT and CDR2 is SNEGSKA in the germline V gene (reference sequence).

This sequence joins TRBV20-1 and TRBJ2-5; D possibly corresponds to TRBD2 (6 bases). With 6 bases removed from V and 5 bases from J, the gap between germline ends came to 16 bases. Germline-derived CDR1 and CDR2 are DFQATT and SNEGSKA (reference sequence). This CDR3 is 13 amino acids long. The CDR3 here is CSAGGAGAETQYF. DNA of the CDR3: TGCAGTGCGGGGGGAGCGGGTGCCGAGACCCAGTACTTC.

This clonotype was counted many times. The V call is TRBV12-3 or TRBV12-4, the J call TRBJ2-3; 7 bases map to TRBD2. Trimming removed 6 bases from V and 8 bases from J; junction bases left unmatched: 5. The CDR3 runs 12 residues. CDR3 sequence: CASRRTSRTQYF. In nucleotides, the CDR3 is TGTGCCAGCAGGAGGACTAGTCGTACGCAGTATTTT.

About this clonotype itself: Compared with germline, one end of the junction differs, possibly owing to a read error. The V and J genes are TRBV5-6 and TRBJ2-1, with D unresolved. The CDR3 is made up of 13 amino acids. Germline V gives CDR1 SGHDT, CDR2 YYEEEE. This CDR3 reads CASSANSNNEQFF. DNA for the CDR3: TGTGCCAGCAGCGCCAACTCCAACAATGAGCAGTTCTTC.

This clonotype has at least ten counts. The chain links TRBV20-1 to TRBJ1-1; a weak D match, TRBD1 (5 bases). With 5 bases removed from V and 5 bases from J, the gap between germline ends came to 12 bases. The CDR3 runs 12 residues. Germline CDR1 is DFQATT and CDR2 is SNEGSKA (reference sequence). The DNA for the CDR3 is TGCAGTGCTGAACTTGGGGGAACTGAAGCTTTCTTT. Translated, it gives CSAELGGTEAFF.

This clonotype was observed a few times. A much larger clone differs from this one at a single base, so this may be a read error. The rearrangement uses TRBV21-1 and TRBJ1-2. TRBV21-1 corresponds to a pseudogene. CDR3 length: 13 amino acids. In DNA form, the CDR3 reads TGTGCCAGCGAGATCGGACTAAACTATGGCTACACCTTC. Its translation is CASEIGLNYGYTF.

This clonotype has a count of ten or more. The V and J genes are TRBV28 and TRBJ2-1; TRBD1 or TRBD2 may be the D gene (5 bases each). The germline CDR1 and CDR2 sequences are MDHEN and SYDVKM. V lost 3 bases and J lost 8, with 14 bases in between. The CDR3 runs to 14 residues. The CDR3 DNA sequence: TGTGCCAGCAGTTTGACGGGACCGATCCATGAGCAGTTCTTC. Its translation: CASSLTGPIHEQFF.

This clonotype was counted ten times or more. The chain uses TRBV6-5 and TRBJ1-6, with TRBD1 matching over 9 bases. Per germline, CDR1 MNHEY and CDR2 SVGAGI. CDR3 length equals 15 residues. After removal of 4 bases from V and 11 bases from J, the junction contained 9 bases not matched to a gene. CDR3 in amino acids: CASSSPRDRVPPLHF. CDR3 DNA: TGTGCCAGCAGTTCCCCCCGGGACAGGGTGCCACCCCTCCACTTT.

The chain employs TRBV6-1 and TRBJ1-1; D may be TRBD1 (5 bases). The V gene lost 4 bases and the J gene lost 4 bases, with 13 bases spanning the gap. The length of the CDR3 is 14 residues. Germline-derived CDR1 and CDR2 are MNHNS and SASEGT. Here the CDR3 reads CASSVTDRGTEAFF. The CDR3 DNA follows: TGTGCCAGCAGTGTGACAGATAGAGGCACTGAAGCTTTCTTT.

The genes are TRBV11-2 and TRBJ2-4, with 9 bases identical to TRBD2. The J call may be faulty, since TRBJ2-7 better matches the DNA end. CDR3 size: 15 residues. Germline V CDR1 and CDR2: SGHAT, FQNNGV. CDR3 coding DNA: TGTGCCAGCAGCCTTGCGGGAGGGATTAGGGACGAGCAGTACTTC. Translated: CASSLAGGIRDEQYF.

The chain is built from TRBV7-9 and TRBJ2-1; 11 nucleotides line up with TRBD2. The V and J ends lost 9 bases and 8 bases, in that order; junction bases with no gene match: 9. CDR3 size: 14 residues. The V gene's germline CDR1 is SEHNR and CDR2 FQNEAQ (reference sequence). CDR3: CASSSGGAGDEQFF. The CDR3 DNA sequence: TGTGCCAGTAGTAGCGGGGGGGCCGGCGATGAGCAGTTCTTC. Using reference TRBV7-9 and TRBJ2-1 for the parts outside the CDR3, the full variable domain is DTGVSQNPRHKITKRGQNVTFRCDPISEHNRLYWYRQTLGQGPEFLTYFQNEAQLEKSRLLSDRFSAERPKGSFSTLEIQRTEQGDSAMYLCASSSGGAGDEQFFGPGTRLTVL.

This rearrangement joins TRBV7-2 to TRBJ2-4; TRBD2 matches 7 bases. With 2 bases clipped from V and 5 bases from J, the junction kept 3 bases outside the gene matches. Germline CDR1 SGHTA, CDR2 FQGNSA. CDR3 length: 14 amino acids. The CDR3 coding sequence is TGTGCCAGCAGCTTAAGCGGGGCGGAAAACATTCAGTACTTC. Residues: CASSLSGAENIQYF.

The chain recombines TRBV11-2 with TRBJ1-6, with D perhaps matching TRBD1 (5 bases). CDR3 length equals 19 residues. Germline lookup yields CDR1 SGHAT and CDR2 FQNNGV. Trimming stripped 2 bases from V and 0 bases from J, with 17 bases between. CDR3 sequence (DNA): TGTGCCAGCAGCTTACAAACCTTACGGGGCAGCTCCTATAATTCACCCCTCCACTTT. Its translation is CASSLQTLRGSSYNSPLHF.

The chain employs TRBV7-2 and TRBJ1-2; D remains unclear. The V gene lost 6 bases and the J gene lost 7 bases, with 15 bases spanning the gap. CDR3 size: 13 residues. CDR1 SGHTA and CDR2 FQGNSA come from the germline V gene. CDR3: CASSPTTTSGYTF. The CDR3 nucleotides read TGTGCCAGCAGTCCAACTACTACCAGTGGCTACACCTTC.

Comment on this clonotype: Its ends do not fully match the called genes, so a read error is possible. This chain uses TRBV19 with TRBJ2-1; 7 bases align to TRBD2. CDR3 length: 18 residues. The germline V gene encodes CDR1 LNHDA and CDR2 SQIVND (reference sequence). DNA for the CDR3: TGTGCCTGTAGTACCACCAGGGAGGGCGGGCGTTTCTACAATGAGCAGTTCTTC. As protein: CACSTTREGGRFYNEQFF. Full variable domain (remainder filled in from reference TRBV19 and TRBJ2-1): DGGITQSPKYLFRKEGQNVTLSCEQNLNHDAMYWYRQDPGQGLRLIYYSQIVNDFQKGDIAEGYSVSREKKESFPLTVTSAQKNPTAFYLCACSTTREGGRFYNEQFFGPGTRLTVL.

This clonotype was counted many times. V and J are TRBV7-9 and TRBJ2-7; 16 bases are a match to TRBD2. Germline assignment: CDR1 SEHNR and CDR2 FQNEAQ (reference sequence). Germline trimming cut 2 bases from V and 4 bases from J; bases unmatched to any gene: 5. This CDR3 contains 17 residues. The DNA of the CDR3 is TGTGCCAGCAGCTTATCCGGGACTAGCGGGGGGGCATACGAGCAGTACTTC. Its translation is CASSLSGTSGGAYEQYF.

This CDR3 is CSAGENYEQYF. CDR3 coding DNA: TGCAGTGCGGGAGAGAACTACGAGCAGTACTTC. The chain has TRBV29-1 and TRBJ2-5; 7 nucleotides line up with TRBD2. The J call may not be correct, given that the DNA end is closer to TRBJ2-7. The CDR3 covers 11 residues. Germline V lookup: CDR1 SQVTM, CDR2 ANQGSEA.